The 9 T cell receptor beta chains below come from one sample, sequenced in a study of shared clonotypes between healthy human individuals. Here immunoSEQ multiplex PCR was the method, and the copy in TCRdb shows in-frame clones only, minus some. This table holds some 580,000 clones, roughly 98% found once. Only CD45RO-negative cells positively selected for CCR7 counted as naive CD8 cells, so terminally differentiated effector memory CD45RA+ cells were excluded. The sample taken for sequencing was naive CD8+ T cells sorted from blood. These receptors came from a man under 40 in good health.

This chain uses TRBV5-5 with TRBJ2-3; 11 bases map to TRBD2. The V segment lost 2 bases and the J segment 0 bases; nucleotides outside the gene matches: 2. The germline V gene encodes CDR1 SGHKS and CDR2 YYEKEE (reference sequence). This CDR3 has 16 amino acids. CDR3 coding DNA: TGTGCCAGCAGCTTTAGGACTAGCGGGAGCACAGATACGCAGTATTTT. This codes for CASSFRTSGSTDTQYF.

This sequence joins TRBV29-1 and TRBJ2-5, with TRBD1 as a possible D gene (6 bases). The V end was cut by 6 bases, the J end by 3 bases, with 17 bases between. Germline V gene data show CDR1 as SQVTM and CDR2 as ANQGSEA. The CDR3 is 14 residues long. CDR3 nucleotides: TGCAGCGTCGTGCCATTGGGGGCGGAAGAGACCCAGTACTTC. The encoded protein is CSVVPLGAEETQYF.

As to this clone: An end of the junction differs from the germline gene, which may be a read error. Written as DNA, the CDR3 is TGTGCCAGCAGTGTATCGGACGGGGGCTGGGGCTACACCTTC. It yields the protein CASSVSDGGWGYTF. The chain combines TRBV27 with TRBJ1-2; maybe TRBD1 (6 bases). Germline V gene lookup returns CDR1 MNHEY and CDR2 SMNVEV (reference sequence). This CDR3 has 14 residues.

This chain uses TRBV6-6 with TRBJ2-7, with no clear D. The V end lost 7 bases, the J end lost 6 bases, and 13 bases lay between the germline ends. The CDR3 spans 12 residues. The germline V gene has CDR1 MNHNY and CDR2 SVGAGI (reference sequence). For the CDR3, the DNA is TGTGCCAGCAACTCCATGGACGGCGAGCAGTACTTC. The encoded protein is CASNSMDGEQYF.

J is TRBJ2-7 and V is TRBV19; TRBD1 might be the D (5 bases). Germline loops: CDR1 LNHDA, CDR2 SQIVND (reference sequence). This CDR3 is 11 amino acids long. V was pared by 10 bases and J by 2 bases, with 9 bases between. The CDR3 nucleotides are TGTGCCAATAAGGACACCTACGAGCAGTACTTC. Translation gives CANKDTYEQYF.

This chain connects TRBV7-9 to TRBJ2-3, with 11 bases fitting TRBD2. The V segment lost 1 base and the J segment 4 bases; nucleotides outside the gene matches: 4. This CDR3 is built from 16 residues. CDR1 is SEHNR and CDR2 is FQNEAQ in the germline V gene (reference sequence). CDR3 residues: CASSLVASGRPDTQYF. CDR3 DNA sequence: TGTGCCAGCAGCTTAGTCGCTAGCGGGAGGCCAGATACGCAGTATTTT. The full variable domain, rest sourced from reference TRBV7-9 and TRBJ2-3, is DTGVSQNPRHKITKRGQNVTFRCDPISEHNRLYWYRQTLGQGPEFLTYFQNEAQLEKSRLLSDRFSAERPKGSFSTLEIQRTEQGDSAMYLCASSLVASGRPDTQYFGPGTRLTVL.

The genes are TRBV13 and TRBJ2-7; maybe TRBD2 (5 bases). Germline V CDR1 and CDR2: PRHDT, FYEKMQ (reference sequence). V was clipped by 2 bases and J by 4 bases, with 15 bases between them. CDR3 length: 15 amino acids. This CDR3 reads CASSLSVGLPYEQYF. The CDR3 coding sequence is TGTGCCAGCAGCTTAAGTGTAGGACTCCCGTACGAGCAGTACTTC.

The CDR3 is CASSSLNGLATIEQYF. CDR3 nucleotides: TGTGCCAGCAGTTCCCTAAACGGACTAGCGACGATCGAGCAGTACTTC. This sequence joins TRBV28 and TRBJ2-7, with 9 bases that match TRBD2. CDR1 and CDR2 from the germline V gene are MDHEN and SYDVKM. The ends lost 4 bases at V and 6 bases at J; junction bases unmatched: 13. CDR3 size: 16 residues.

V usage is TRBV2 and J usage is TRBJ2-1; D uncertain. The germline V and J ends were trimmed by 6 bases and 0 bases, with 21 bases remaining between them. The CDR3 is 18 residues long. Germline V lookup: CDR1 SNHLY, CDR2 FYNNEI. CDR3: CASSEPDPPTSSYNEQFF. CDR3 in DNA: TGTGCCAGCAGCGAACCGGACCCACCAACGAGCTCCTACAATGAGCAGTTCTTC.